The clone carrying this TCR beta chain was seen at least ten times. This specimen comes from a study of read filtering for tumor transcriptome and immune sequencing. Study-wide context: The cohort had 17 men and over twelve women aged about 47 to 80, mean around 63 years.

Every patient had bone marrow sampled while the disease was active. Molecular barcoded adaptors covering alpha/delta and beta/gamma chains were used on about 390 ng RNA. TCRdb reanalysed the reads using MiXCR and keeps one entry per CDR3 protein. The table has tens of thousands of distinct CDR3 sequences, over 9.5% seen once. The CDR3 extends over 16 amino acids. The junction had 5 bases not matched to a gene; V was cut back by 2 bases and J by 5 bases. CDR1 is SGHAT and CDR2 is FQNNGV in the germline V gene. The sample was a population of CD138-negative cells sorted from bone marrow. This clonotype was sampled from a donor aged 40 or older with multiple myeloma. The chain uses TRBV11-2 and TRBJ2-3; TRBD1 matches at 12 bases. In DNA form, the CDR3 reads TGTGCCAGCAGCTTAATGGGGACAGGGGGCAAAGATACGCAGTATTTT. Translating gives CASSLMGTGGKDTQYF.